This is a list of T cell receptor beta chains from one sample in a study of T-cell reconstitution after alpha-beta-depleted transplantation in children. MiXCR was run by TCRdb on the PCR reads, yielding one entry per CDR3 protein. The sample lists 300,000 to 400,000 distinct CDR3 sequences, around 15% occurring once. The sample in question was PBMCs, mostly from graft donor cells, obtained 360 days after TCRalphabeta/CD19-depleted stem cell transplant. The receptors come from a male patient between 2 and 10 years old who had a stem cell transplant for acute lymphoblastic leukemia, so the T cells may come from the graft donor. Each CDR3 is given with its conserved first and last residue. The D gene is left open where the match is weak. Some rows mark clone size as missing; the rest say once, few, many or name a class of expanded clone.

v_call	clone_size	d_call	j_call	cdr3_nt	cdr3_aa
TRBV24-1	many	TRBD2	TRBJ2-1	TGTGCCACCAGTGGGGGGGGTTACAATGAGCAGTTCTTC	CATSGGGYNEQFF
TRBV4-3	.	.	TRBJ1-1	TGCGCCAGCAGCCAATCGGTAGCGAACACTGAAGCTTTCTTT	CASSQSVANTEAFF
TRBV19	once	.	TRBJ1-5	TGTGCCAGTAGTATAGCTTACGCGGGGTATCAGCCCCAGCATTTT	CASSIAYAGYQPQHF
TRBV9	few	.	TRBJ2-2	TGTGCCAGCGGAGGGGCCCCTTTCGCCGGGGAGCTGTTTTTT	CASGGAPFAGELFF
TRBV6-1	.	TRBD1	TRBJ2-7	TGTGCCAGCAGCCGACCTTTAGGGGGCCAGGTGTTAGAGCAGTACTTC	CASSRPLGGQVLEQYF
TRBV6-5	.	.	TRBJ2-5	TGTGTCAGCAGTTACGGAGGGGATGGGGAGACCCAGTACTTC	CVSSYGGDGETQYF
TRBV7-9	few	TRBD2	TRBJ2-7	TGTGCCAGCAGCTTTGGCTCTAGCGGGGTCTACGAGCAGTACTTC	CASSFGSSGVYEQYF
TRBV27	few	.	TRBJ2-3	TGTGCCAGCAGTTCAACCTCCTATACGCAGTATTTT	CASSSTSYTQYF
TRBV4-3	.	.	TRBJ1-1	TGCGCCAGCAGCCAAGACATACAGGGCTGGAACACTGAAGCTTTCTTT	CASSQDIQGWNTEAFF
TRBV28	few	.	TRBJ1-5	TGTGCCAGCAGTTCCGGACCGAACAATCAGCCCCAGCATTTT	CASSSGPNNQPQHF